This T cell receptor beta chain was profiled in a study of cytotoxic CD8 clonotypes in ibrutinib-treated CLL. Study-wide points: An increase in clonality occurred at ibrutinib response, followed by a return toward baseline at progression.

The CDR3 runs to 17 residues. Trimming cost V 0 bases and J 0 bases, with 12 bases left between them. Germline V lookup: CDR1 LNHNV, CDR2 YYDKDF (reference sequence). TCRdb's table, derived via immunoSEQ multiplex PCR, lists solely in-frame clones and lacks some. The sample carries around 310,000 clones, about 80% recorded once. On this clone: The antigen is undetermined.

This material consisted of PBMCs, taken before ibrutinib treatment. The rearrangement joins TRBV15 to TRBJ1-3; unclear D gene. This receptor was obtained from a human donor with chronic lymphocytic leukemia. CDR3 region: CATSRDRLAASGNTIYF. The CDR3 DNA is TGTGCCACCAGCAGAGATCGGTTGGCAGCCTCTGGAAACACCATATATTTT.